This T cell receptor beta chain was profiled in a study of T cells after yellow fever vaccination. About the research overall: The fractions with low cell numbers were processed using SMART-Seq v4 Ultra Low Input.

It was through 5'RACE template switching that TCR cDNA was made, with a universal primer site and UMIs added. TCRdb itself ran the 5' RACE reads through MiXCR, one entry per CDR3 protein. This sample yields hundreds of thousands of distinct CDR3 sequences, of which roughly 5.2% are seen a single time; around 3.3% belongs to the top ten. V lost 6 bases, J lost 7 bases, and 11 bases stayed unmatched. CDR1 and CDR2 (germline): DFQATT, SNEGSKA (reference sequence). The CDR3 runs 14 residues. This clonotype was counted between two and nine times. The TCR sequence derives from a man aged 18-30 years who received the YFV17D yellow fever vaccine. The chain joins TRBV20-1 to TRBJ2-1; the match to TRBD2 covers 8 bases. This material consisted of CD4+ T cells sorted from PBMCs, taken on the day of the yellow fever booster vaccination. DNA for the CDR3: TGCAGTGCGGGGCTTGGACTAGCCCAAAATGAGCAGTTCTTC. Translated: CSAGLGLAQNEQFF.